This T cell receptor (beta chain) was identified in a study of CD8 T cells in ankylosing spondylitis. Broader study findings: Peripheral blood held disease-linked clones only at relatively low frequency, and these were CD8+. Eight highly homologous variants made up a TCR beta motif, and this motif appeared characteristic of ankylosing spondylitis blood.

Ten or more counts support this clonotype. Antigen unknown. TCR beta libraries were made by quantitative 5'-RACE with molecular barcodes. MiXCR was run by TCRdb on the 5' RACE reads, yielding one entry per CDR3 protein. The sample yields 800,000 to 900,000 distinct CDR3 sequences, 10% to 15% seen once. Trimming removed 5 bases from V and 6 bases from J; junction bases left unmatched: 11. This CDR3 has 15 amino acids. Germline V gene sequence: CDR1 MNHEY, CDR2 SMNVEV (reference sequence). This sequence joins TRBV27 and TRBJ2-7; TRBD1 aligns across 9 bases. The receptor's source is a male donor with ankylosing spondylitis. Sequenced sample: blood, either unsorted or a sorted T cell fraction (not recorded which). CDR3 amino acids: CASSTYRDRDGEQYF. CDR3 coding DNA: TGTGCCAGCAGTACATACCGGGACAGGGACGGCGAGCAGTACTTC.